The 30 T cell receptor beta chains reported below all come from one sample, sequenced in a study of T cell responses to AZD1222 COVID-19 vaccine. The table came from immunoSEQ multiplex PCR; TCRdb's copy has only in-frame clones and leaves some out. The data show around 200,000 clones, with 90% to 95% seen just once and 1.5% to 2% held by the top ten. The sequenced sample was peripheral blood, obtained 28 days after the second AZD1222 dose. These receptors all stem from an adult who received the AZD1222 COVID-19 vaccine.

The V gene is TRBV18, the J gene TRBJ1-1; tentatively, D is TRBD1 (6 bases). This CDR3 contains 14 residues. Germline lookup yields CDR1 KGHSH and CDR2 LQKENI. Trimming shortened V by 3 bases and J by 2 bases, and 10 bases separated the two germline ends. CDR3 in amino acids: CASSPRTDNTEAFF. The CDR3, as DNA: TGTGCCAGCTCACCGCGGACAGATAACACTGAAGCTTTCTTT.

The chain is built from TRBV7-9 and TRBJ1-2; 7 bases map to TRBD1. Per the germline V gene, CDR1 is SEHNR and CDR2 is FQNEAQ (reference sequence). The V segment lost 4 bases and the J segment 0 bases; nucleotides outside the gene matches: 2. The CDR3 has 14 amino acids. CDR3: CASSSGQTNYGYTF. The CDR3 bases are TGTGCCAGCAGCTCGGGACAGACTAACTATGGCTACACCTTC.

The chain links TRBV25-1 to TRBJ1-1; D ambiguous. The CDR3 has 12 residues. Germline CDR1 reads MGHDK; CDR2 reads SYGVNS. V was clipped by 3 bases and J by 3 bases, with 5 bases between them. DNA of the CDR3: TGTGCCAGCAGTGACTCTTACACTGAAGCTTTCTTT. Translated: CASSDSYTEAFF.

The chain uses TRBV18 and TRBJ2-6; no clear D gene. Germline V gene data show CDR1 as KGHSH and CDR2 as LQKENI. V shed 3 bases and J shed 1 base, with 7 bases lying between them. This CDR3 comprises 15 residues. The CDR3 loop is CASSPRDSGANVLTF. In DNA form, the CDR3 reads TGTGCCAGCTCACCTAGGGATTCTGGGGCCAACGTCCTGACTTTC.

V gene TRBV27 combines with J gene TRBJ1-1; D possibly corresponds to TRBD1 (5 bases). The CDR3 length is 13 residues. The V gene's germline CDR1 is MNHEY and CDR2 SMNVEV (reference sequence). V gave up 6 bases and J gave up 11 bases, with 19 bases separating them. The CDR3 reads CASRGRLGTGAFF. Written as DNA, the CDR3 is TGTGCCAGCAGGGGACGATTAGGGACTGGGGCTTTCTTT.

V usage is TRBV6-5 and J usage is TRBJ1-6; no clear D gene. Germline V lookup: CDR1 MNHEY, CDR2 SVGAGI. This CDR3 has 15 residues. V gave up 6 bases and J gave up 0 bases, with 9 bases separating them. CDR3 loop: CASRDRDSYNSPLHF. Here the CDR3 DNA reads TGTGCCAGCAGAGATAGGGACTCCTATAATTCACCCCTCCACTTT.

This chain links TRBV7-3 with TRBJ2-2; 15 positions match TRBD2. Trimming cost V 1 base and J 1 base; bases outside gene matches: 4. The CDR3 runs 19 residues. CDR1 is SGHTA, CDR2 FQGTGA, per germline. CDR3 region: CASSLNPGLAGGNTGELFF. The CDR3 DNA reads TGTGCCAGCAGCTTAAATCCGGGACTAGCGGGAGGGAACACCGGGGAGCTGTTTTTT.

This clone came up once. The CDR3 DNA follows: TGTGCCAGCAGCATACAACAGGGTAAGCAGTTCTTC. It is translated as CASSIQQGKQFF. This chain joins TRBV7-3 and TRBJ2-1; D may be TRBD1 (6 bases). Germline V gene sequence: CDR1 SGHTA, CDR2 FQGTGA. This CDR3 region has 12 residues. Trimming pared 5 bases from V and 11 bases from J, leaving 13 bases between.

This clone was seen a few times. The V call is TRBV6-1, the J call TRBJ1-5; D remains unclear. The germline CDR1 and CDR2 sequences are MNHNS and SASEGT. V lost 2 bases and J 6 bases, leaving 8 bases between the germline ends. There are 13 residues in the CDR3. The CDR3 region has the DNA TGTGCCAGCAGTGAATATTGGGGTCAGCCCCAGCATTTT. This gives the protein CASSEYWGQPQHF.

This sequence joins TRBV5-1 and TRBJ1-2, with TRBD1 matching over 7 bases. Germline CDR1 is SGHRS and CDR2 is YFSETQ. After removal of 0 bases from V and 8 bases from J, the junction contained 4 bases not matched to a gene. This CDR3 is 13 amino acids long. CDR3 residues: CASSLATGEGYTF. As DNA, the CDR3 is TGCGCCAGCAGCTTGGCTACAGGGGAGGGCTACACCTTC.

J is TRBJ1-1 and V is TRBV7-3; TRBD1 matches 9 bases. From germline, CDR1 is SGHTA and CDR2 FQGTGA. The CDR3 is made up of 15 amino acids. V lost 5 bases, J lost 5 bases, and 9 bases stayed unmatched. CDR3 amino acids: CASSPTGTGPTEAFF. The CDR3 DNA sequence: TGTGCCAGCAGCCCCACCGGGACAGGGCCTACTGAAGCTTTCTTT.

This chain links TRBV5-1 with TRBJ1-1; D is undetermined. CDR1 and CDR2 from the germline V gene are SGHRS and YFSETQ. The CDR3 is 13 amino acids. V lost 3 bases to trimming and J lost 1 base, with 7 bases between them. CDR3 in DNA: TGCGCCAGCAGCTATACGGAGAACACTGAAGCTTTCTTT. This translates into CASSYTENTEAFF.

This clone was seen once. The genes are TRBV3-1 (or the pseudogene TRBV3-2) and TRBJ2-5; 9 bases are a match to TRBD1. CDR3 length: 15 amino acids. Looked up from germline, CDR1 is LGHDT and CDR2 is YNNKEL (reference sequence). J gave up 5 bases and V 1 base, and 5 bases lay outside the gene matches. The CDR3 DNA follows: TGTGCCAGCAGCCAAGCTAACAGGGGGCCGGAGACCCAGTACTTC. This encodes CASSQANRGPETQYF.

This rearrangement joins TRBV18 to TRBJ1-1, with TRBD1 matching over 7 bases. CDR3 length equals 15 residues. With 3 bases clipped from V and 0 bases from J, the junction kept 4 bases outside the gene matches. CDR1 is KGHSH and CDR2 is LQKENI in the germline V gene. CDR3 nucleotides: TGTGCCAGCTCACCCGAGGGGACAGTGAACACTGAAGCTTTCTTT. It is translated as CASSPEGTVNTEAFF.

On this clone itself: This same CDR3 is encoded by further DNA sequences in the sample. The J gene is TRBJ1-5, the V gene TRBV7-3; D may be TRBD1 (5 bases). V lost 2 bases to trimming and J lost 7 bases, with 9 bases between them. The CDR3 consists of 13 residues. Germline values: CDR1 SGHTA, CDR2 FQGTGA. Here the CDR3 reads CASSLQGGQPQHF. The CDR3 region has the DNA TGTGCCAGCAGCTTACAGGGCGGGCAGCCCCAGCATTTT.

The rearrangement uses TRBV6-2 or TRBV6-3 and TRBJ2-5, with 10 bases that match TRBD2. Germline CDR1 MNHEY, CDR2 SVGEGT. After removal of 3 bases from V and 5 bases from J, the junction contained 21 bases not matched to a gene. The CDR3 is 20 residues long. The CDR3 DNA reads TGTGCCAGCAGTTATGGCGGGACTAGCGTGAGATCGTTCGGGTGGGAGACCCAGTACTTC. Protein: CASSYGGTSVRSFGWETQYF.

The V and J genes are TRBV11-1 and TRBJ2-7; 12 bases line up with TRBD1. Trimming cost V 3 bases and J 4 bases; bases outside gene matches: 7. The CDR3 covers 16 residues. Germline assignment: CDR1 SGHAT and CDR2 FQDESV (reference sequence). CDR3: CASSFTGTGGLYEQYF. CDR3 DNA sequence: TGTGCCAGCAGCTTTACCGGGACAGGGGGCCTGTACGAGCAGTACTTC. The whole variable domain, filled in from reference TRBV11-1 and TRBJ2-7, reads EAEVAQSPRYKITEKSQAVAFWCDPISGHATLYWYRQILGQGPELLVQFQDESVVDDSQLPKDRFSAERLKGVDSTLKIQPAELGDSAMYLCASSFTGTGGLYEQYFGPGTRLTVT.

This chain connects TRBV5-4 to TRBJ2-3, with 9 positions matching TRBD2. The CDR3 is 14 residues long. V was clipped by 4 bases and J by 6 bases; unmatched bases: 6. CDR1 is SGHNT, CDR2 YYREEE, per germline (reference sequence). In DNA, the CDR3 is TGTGCCAGCAGCCAGGGACTAGCTGATGATACGCAGTATTTT. Translation gives CASSQGLADDTQYF.

This chain joins TRBV30 and TRBJ2-1, with TRBD2 as a possible D gene (6 bases). This CDR3 has 16 amino acids. V lost 1 base and J 6 bases, leaving 19 bases between the germline ends. Germline V gene lookup returns CDR1 GTSNPN and CDR2 SVGIG (reference sequence). This CDR3 is CAWSGPSRGIRNEQFF. CDR3 in DNA: TGTGCCTGGAGTGGACCTTCCCGCGGGATCCGCAATGAGCAGTTCTTC.

V is TRBV27 and J is TRBJ2-5; TRBD1 matches 10 bases. Germline V gene data show CDR1 as MNHEY and CDR2 as SMNVEV (reference sequence). Trimming took 2 bases from V and 5 from J; bases not matched to a gene: 11. This CDR3 is built from 17 residues. CDR3 sequence reads: CASSLKATGGMGETQYF. Written as DNA, the CDR3 is TGTGCCAGCAGTTTAAAGGCGACAGGGGGCATGGGGGAGACCCAGTACTTC.

The chain combines TRBV7-9 with TRBJ2-3; 9 bases map to TRBD1. Trimming at V came to 5 bases and at J to 3 bases, leaving 9 bases not matched to a gene. Germline V gene sequence: CDR1 SEHNR, CDR2 FQNEAQ (reference sequence). There are 16 residues in the CDR3. The CDR3 DNA reads as TGTGCCAGCAGCCCCCTAACAGGGGGCAAGACAGATACGCAGTATTTT. This translates into CASSPLTGGKTDTQYF.

The rearrangement links TRBV28 to TRBJ2-1; D is ambiguous. The V and J ends lost 6 bases and 11 bases respectively, with 23 bases between them. The CDR3 is made up of 15 amino acids. Per the germline V gene, CDR1 is MDHEN and CDR2 is SYDVKM. The CDR3 here is CASRLTALRKAQQFF. As DNA, the CDR3 is TGTGCCAGCAGGCTCACGGCCCTAAGAAAGGCCCAGCAGTTCTTC.

This clone was recorded only once. This chain uses TRBV6-5 with TRBJ1-6, with a weak D call TRBD1 (6 bases). V gave up 7 bases and J gave up 10 bases, with 20 bases separating them. CDR1 is MNHEY and CDR2 is SVGAGI in the germline V gene. The CDR3 contains 15 residues. CDR3 sequence: CASTQWGQGRSPLHF. The CDR3 DNA is TGTGCCAGCACCCAATGGGGGCAGGGACGCTCACCCCTCCACTTT.

The chain employs TRBV12-5 and TRBJ1-2, with D tentatively TRBD1 (5 bases). Germline CDR1 LGHNT, CDR2 FRNRAP. V lost 4 bases to trimming and J lost 2 bases, with 14 bases between them. The CDR3 runs 15 residues. The CDR3 DNA reads as TGTGCTAGTGGTTCATCCAACAGGTTAAACTATGGCTACACCTTC. Translation gives CASGSSNRLNYGYTF.

This rearrangement joins TRBV19 to TRBJ1-1; D not certain. V was shortened by 5 bases and J by 6 bases, with 13 bases between the two germline ends. CDR3 length: 13 residues. Germline CDR1 LNHDA, CDR2 SQIVND (reference sequence). The CDR3 reads CASSPDGLSEAFF. CDR3 in DNA: TGTGCCAGTAGTCCCGACGGCCTTTCTGAAGCTTTCTTT.

CDR3 in amino acids: CATSDWGISGATDTQYF. The CDR3 DNA reads TGTGCCACCAGTGATTGGGGGATTAGCGGGGCTACAGATACGCAGTATTTT. The V call is TRBV24-1, the J call TRBJ2-3, with TRBD2 identical over 8 bases. There are 17 residues in the CDR3. CDR1 is KGHDR, CDR2 SFDVKD, per germline. The V segment lost 2 bases and the J segment 3 bases; nucleotides outside the gene matches: 9.

This clone appeared a single time. The V gene is TRBV12-5, the J gene TRBJ2-3; 10 bases agree with TRBD2. V lost 2 bases to trimming and J lost 4 bases; unmatched junction nucleotides: 6. From germline, CDR1 is LGHNT and CDR2 FRNRAP. This CDR3 has 16 amino acids. The CDR3 spells CASGLLGTSEADTQYF. The CDR3 DNA sequence: TGTGCTAGTGGTTTGCTCGGGACTAGCGAGGCAGATACGCAGTATTTT.

This rearrangement joins TRBV3-1 (or the pseudogene TRBV3-2) to TRBJ1-2; no reliable D call. Germline V gene data show CDR1 as LGHDT and CDR2 as YNNKEL (reference sequence). V lost 1 base and J lost 4, with 16 bases in between. The CDR3 is made up of 16 amino acids. The chain's CDR3 is CASSQGLPTPGYGYTF. The CDR3 nucleotides are TGTGCCAGCAGCCAAGGCCTACCTACCCCTGGCTATGGCTACACCTTC.

CDR3 amino acids: CASSPTGGRRLNTEAFF. The CDR3 nucleotides are TGTGCCAGCAGCCCGACAGGGGGAAGACGCTTGAACACTGAAGCTTTCTTT. The rearrangement joins TRBV7-3 to TRBJ1-1; 9 bases line up with TRBD1. Trimming removed 5 bases from V and 0 bases from J; junction bases left unmatched: 10. CDR1 and CDR2 from the germline V gene are SGHTA and FQGTGA. The CDR3 consists of 17 residues.

This chain uses TRBV15 with TRBJ1-1; D gene ambiguous. Per the germline V gene, CDR1 is LNHNV and CDR2 is YYDKDF (reference sequence). V lost 0 bases and J lost 1, with 15 bases in between. This CDR3 region has 17 residues. CDR3 sequence reads: CATSRDPRMRGNTEAFF. CDR3 nucleotide sequence: TGTGCCACCAGCAGAGATCCCCGGATGCGAGGGAACACTGAAGCTTTCTTT.